The 22 T cell receptor beta chains reported below all come from one sample, sequenced in a study of blood T cells in healthy people across ages. Then a second PCR, running roughly 7 to 11 cycles, was carried out with a sample-barcoded 5' primer and a J-beta primer mix. TCRdb reanalysed the 5' RACE reads using MiXCR and keeps one entry per CDR3 protein. The table includes about 930,000 distinct CDR3 sequences, just under 30% detected once. These records were also assigned to another study, of T cells of mothers and their children.

The sequencing input was blood. All receptors derive from a woman between 40 and 55 years old in good health.

This clonotype was seen repeatedly, ten times or more. V usage is TRBV4-1 and J usage is TRBJ1-2; TRBD1 aligns across 7 bases. Trimming at V came to 3 bases and at J to 3 bases, leaving 7 bases not matched to a gene. This CDR3 has 15 amino acids. Germline CDR1 and CDR2: MGHRA and YSYEKL. For the CDR3, the DNA is TGCGCCAGCAGCCAGCAGATAGGGACAGACTATGGCTACACCTTC. It specifies CASSQQIGTDYGYTF.

A word on this clonotype: A read error may be the cause here, since a much bigger clone is one base away. This chain joins TRBV7-2 and TRBJ1-1; D might be TRBD1 (6 bases). V shed 7 bases and J shed 3 bases, with 15 bases lying between them. In germline, CDR1 is SGHTA, CDR2 FQGNSA. The CDR3 spans 14 residues. CDR3 protein: CASTTGPGDTEAFF. The CDR3 bases are TGTGCCAGCACAACAGGGCCTGGGGACACTGAAGCTTTCTTT.

This clonotype was detected many times. The chain links TRBV12-3 or TRBV12-4 to TRBJ2-1; D might be TRBD1 (5 bases). CDR3 size: 13 residues. Trimming stripped 6 bases from V and 2 bases from J, with 8 bases between. In DNA form, the CDR3 reads TGTGCCAGCAGACTGGGGCCCTACAATGAGCAGTTCTTC. Encoded protein: CASRLGPYNEQFF.

This sequence joins TRBV7-2 and TRBJ2-1; D unclear. The ends were cut back, 0 bases at V and 8 bases at J, with 11 bases in the middle. In germline, CDR1 is SGHTA, CDR2 FQGNSA. The CDR3 sequence is 14 residues long. In DNA form, the CDR3 reads TGTGCCAGCAGCTTAGCGGTCGGTAACGATGAGCAGTTCTTC. Its protein product is CASSLAVGNDEQFF.

The rearrangement uses TRBV20-1 and TRBJ1-3; TRBD1 might be the D (6 bases). The V gene lost 3 bases and the J gene lost 4 bases, with 16 bases spanning the gap. CDR3 size: 15 residues. Germline CDR1 and CDR2: DFQATT and SNEGSKA (reference sequence). DNA for the CDR3: TGCAGTGCTAGGCGGAACAGGGTAGGGGGAAACACCATATATTTT. This codes for CSARRNRVGGNTIYF.

This rearrangement joins TRBV7-9 to TRBJ2-1; 10 bases are a match to TRBD2. This CDR3 region has 17 residues. CDR1 SEHNR and CDR2 FQNEAQ come from the germline V gene (reference sequence). The junction had 7 bases not matched to a gene; V was cut back by 5 bases and J by 0 bases. The CDR3 spells CASSARTSGLSYNEQFF. The CDR3 nucleotides read TGTGCCAGCAGCGCACGGACTAGCGGACTCTCCTACAATGAGCAGTTCTTC.

Here the CDR3 reads CASSSYLRDGDSPLHF. DNA for the CDR3: TGTGCCAGCAGCTCTTACCTCCGGGACGGGGATTCACCCCTCCACTTT. V usage is TRBV7-2 and J usage is TRBJ1-6; D perhaps matches TRBD1 (5 bases). The length of the CDR3 is 16 residues. Trimming cost V 4 bases and J 8 bases, with 18 bases left between them. Germline CDR1 reads SGHTA; CDR2 reads FQGNSA.

The sample holds many counts of this clonotype. This chain joins TRBV27 and TRBJ2-7; TRBD1 is a possible D gene (5 bases). Germline CDR1 reads MNHEY; CDR2 reads SMNVEV (reference sequence). V was clipped by 6 bases and J by 2 bases, with 11 bases between them. This CDR3 contains 13 residues. The CDR3 sequence: CASSRTRAYEQYF. In nucleotides, the CDR3 is TGTGCCAGCAGCCGGACAAGGGCCTACGAGCAGTACTTC.

Points on this clonotype: At one end the junction does not follow the germline gene, possibly because of a read error. The chain joins TRBV2 to TRBJ2-4, with TRBD2 matching 9 bases. This CDR3 spans 16 amino acids. Germline assignment: CDR1 SNHLY and CDR2 FYNNEI. CDR3 nucleotide sequence: TGTGCCAGCAGTGAAGCCACGGGACTAGCCAAAGACATTCAGTACTTC. The encoded protein is CASSEATGLAKDIQYF.

This clonotype appeared a few times. The chain couples TRBV5-1 to TRBJ1-1; TRBD1 aligns across 7 bases. Trimming cost V 1 base and J 0 bases; bases outside gene matches: 3. Germline V lookup: CDR1 SGHRS, CDR2 YFSETQ. The CDR3 is 15 residues long. The CDR3, as DNA: TGCGCCAGCAGCTTGTCACAGGGGTTGAACACTGAAGCTTTCTTT. Protein product: CASSLSQGLNTEAFF.

This clonotype was detected a few times. The chain joins TRBV28 to TRBJ2-3; 9 bases align to TRBD1. This CDR3 is built from 18 residues. CDR1 and CDR2 (germline): MDHEN, SYDVKM. The J segment lost 4 bases and the V segment lost 1 base, leaving 12 bases of the junction unmatched. CDR3: CASSLFATGTGYADTQYF. In DNA, the CDR3 is TGTGCCAGCAGTTTATTCGCCACCGGGACAGGGTACGCAGATACGCAGTATTTT.

This clonotype was found many times. The chain couples TRBV21-1 to TRBJ1-5. TRBV21-1 is assigned pseudogene status. This CDR3 comprises 16 residues. CDR3: CASSPRGGGGNQPQHF. In DNA, the CDR3 is TGTGCCAGCAGCCCTAGGGGAGGGGGAGGCAATCAGCCCCAGCATTTT.

V is TRBV7-2 and J is TRBJ1-1; D ambiguous. This CDR3 has 15 residues. Germline-derived CDR1 and CDR2 are SGHTA and FQGNSA. The ends were cut back, 6 bases at V and 4 bases at J, with 18 bases in the middle. The CDR3 reads CASSYGPGGSTEAFF. CDR3 nucleotide sequence: TGTGCCAGCAGTTATGGACCGGGCGGGAGCACTGAAGCTTTCTTT.

In the case of this clonotype: This may stem from a read error, because a much larger clone lies one nucleotide away. V gene TRBV10-3 combines with J gene TRBJ2-5; 11 bases are a match to TRBD1. Germline CDR1 is ENHRY and CDR2 is SYGVKD. There are 15 residues in the CDR3. CDR3 protein: CAISERTGGQEAQYF. In nucleotides, the CDR3 is TGTGCCATCAGTGAGAGGACAGGGGGCCAAGAGGCCCAGTACTTC.

The chain joins TRBV6-1 to TRBJ2-7; 11 nucleotides agree with TRBD1. CDR1 is MNHNS, CDR2 SASEGT, per germline. V shed 6 bases and J 6 bases; nucleotides not matched to a gene: 28. The CDR3 consists of 21 residues. The CDR3 DNA reads as TGTGCCAGCAGCGCTAAGGGACAGGGGGTAGGATATCCTAGGGGATGGGCCGAGCAGTACTTC. Its translation: CASSAKGQGVGYPRGWAEQYF.

The V call is TRBV20-1, the J call TRBJ1-4; D might be TRBD1 (5 bases). Germline-derived CDR1 and CDR2 are DFQATT and SNEGSKA (reference sequence). The CDR3 is 12 amino acids. Between the trimmed V and J ends, which lost 4 bases and 5 bases, there was a span of 8 bases. The CDR3 region has the DNA TGCAGTGCTAAAGACAGAAATGAAAAACTGTTTTTT. Amino acids: CSAKDRNEKLFF.

This clonotype was seen a handful of times. This chain joins TRBV5-4 and TRBJ2-1, with D maybe TRBD1 (6 bases). Trimming took off 1 base at V and 13 bases at J, with 24 bases between the two ends. Germline loops: CDR1 SGHNT, CDR2 YYREEE (reference sequence). This CDR3 spans 16 amino acids. CDR3 DNA sequence: TGTGCCAGCAGCTTGTATCAGGTTCTCCCAGATGGGACACAGTTCTTC. It specifies CASSLYQVLPDGTQFF.

The CDR3 here is CASSPPGMRTGELFF. For the CDR3, the DNA is TGTGCCAGCAGCCCGCCAGGCATGAGGACCGGGGAGCTGTTTTTT. The V call is TRBV7-8, the J call TRBJ2-2, with no clear D. Germline CDR1 and CDR2: SGHVS and FQNEAQ. The CDR3 covers 15 residues. Trimming pared 5 bases from V and 5 bases from J, leaving 15 bases between.

The table lists this clonotype with many counts. V usage is TRBV20-1 and J usage is TRBJ2-7; 11 positions match TRBD2. CDR3 size: 14 residues. Germline CDR1 reads DFQATT; CDR2 reads SNEGSKA (reference sequence). Trimming took 3 bases from V and 4 from J; bases not matched to a gene: 5. In nucleotides, the CDR3 is TGCAGTGCTAGTCCGACTAGCGGGACTTACGAGCAGTACTTC. Protein product: CSASPTSGTYEQYF.

This clonotype was counted a few times. The junction and the germline gene differ at one end; a read error may be behind it. The V gene is TRBV6-5, the J gene TRBJ1-1; 10 bases line up with TRBD1. The CDR3 is 17 amino acids. Germline CDR1 reads MNHEY; CDR2 reads SVGAGI. The CDR3 nucleotides read TGTGTCAGCAGTTACTTGACAGGGGGCGCAGGGTCCGCCGAAGCTTTCTTT. Amino acids: CVSSYLTGGAGSAEAFF.

This clonotype showed up many times. The junction and the germline gene differ at one end; a read error may be behind it. This chain joins TRBV29-1 and TRBJ2-1; 8 bases match TRBD2. The CDR3 has 14 amino acids. Per germline, CDR1 SQVTM and CDR2 ANQGSEA. The CDR3 protein is CSVSGGLSYNGQFF. CDR3 DNA: TGCAGCGTGAGCGGGGGTCTATCCTACAATGGGCAGTTCTTC.

This clonotype was seen at least ten times. The rearrangement links TRBV28 to TRBJ1-2, with 8 bases that match TRBD1. Germline V gene data show CDR1 as MDHEN and CDR2 as SYDVKM. Trimming at V came to 6 bases and at J to 5 bases, leaving 2 bases not matched to a gene. The CDR3 is 12 amino acids. The CDR3 here is CASSRTGYGYTF. CDR3 DNA sequence: TGTGCCAGCAGCCGGACAGGGTATGGCTACACCTTC.